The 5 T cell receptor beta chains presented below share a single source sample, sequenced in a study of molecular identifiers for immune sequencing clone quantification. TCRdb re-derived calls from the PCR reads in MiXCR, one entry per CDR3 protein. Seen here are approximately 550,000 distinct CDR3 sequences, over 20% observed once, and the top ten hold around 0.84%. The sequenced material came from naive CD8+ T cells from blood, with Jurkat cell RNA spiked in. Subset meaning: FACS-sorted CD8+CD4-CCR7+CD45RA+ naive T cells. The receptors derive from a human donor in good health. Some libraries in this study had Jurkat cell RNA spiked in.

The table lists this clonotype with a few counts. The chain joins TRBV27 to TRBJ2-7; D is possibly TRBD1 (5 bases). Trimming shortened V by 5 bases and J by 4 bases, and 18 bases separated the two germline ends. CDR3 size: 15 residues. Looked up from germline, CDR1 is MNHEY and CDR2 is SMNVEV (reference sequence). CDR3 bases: TGTGCCAGCAGTCCCCGGCCAGGGATAGATTACGAGCAGTACTTC. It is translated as CASSPRPGIDYEQYF.

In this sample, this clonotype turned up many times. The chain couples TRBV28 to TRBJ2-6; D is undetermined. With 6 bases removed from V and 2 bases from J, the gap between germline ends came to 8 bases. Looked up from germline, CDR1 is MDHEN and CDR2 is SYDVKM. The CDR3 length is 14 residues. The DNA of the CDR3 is TGTGCCAGCAGGTCCGGACCTGGGGCCAACGTCCTGACTTTC. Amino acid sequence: CASRSGPGANVLTF. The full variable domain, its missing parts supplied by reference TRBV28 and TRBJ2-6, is DVKVTQSSRYLVKRTGEKVFLECVQDMDHENMFWYRQDPGLGLRLIYFSYDVKMKEKGDIPEGYSVSREKKERFSLILESASTNQTSMYLCASRSGPGANVLTFGAGSRLTVL.

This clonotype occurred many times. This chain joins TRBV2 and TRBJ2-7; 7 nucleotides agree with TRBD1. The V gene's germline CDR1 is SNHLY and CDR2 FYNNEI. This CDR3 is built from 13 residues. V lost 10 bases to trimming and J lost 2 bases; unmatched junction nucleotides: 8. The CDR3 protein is CAINSGQTYEQYF. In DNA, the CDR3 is TGTGCCATCAACTCGGGACAGACCTACGAGCAGTACTTC.

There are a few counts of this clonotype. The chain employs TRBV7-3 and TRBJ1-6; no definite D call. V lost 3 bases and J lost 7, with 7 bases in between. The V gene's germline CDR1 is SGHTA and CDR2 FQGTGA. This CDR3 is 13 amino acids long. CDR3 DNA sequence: TGTGCCAGCAGCTTCAACCCAAATTCACCCCTCCACTTT. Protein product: CASSFNPNSPLHF.

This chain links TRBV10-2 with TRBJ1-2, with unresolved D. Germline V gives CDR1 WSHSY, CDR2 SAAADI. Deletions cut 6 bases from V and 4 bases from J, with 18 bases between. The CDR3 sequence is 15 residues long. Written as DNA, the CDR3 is TGCGCCAGCAGCGAGGGTCGGTTGCAAAGCTATGGCTACACCTTC. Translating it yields CASSEGRLQSYGYTF.